This entry features one T cell receptor (beta chain) sequence. The sample is drawn from a study of blood T cells in healthy people across ages. Primed by a sample-barcoded 5' primer and a J-beta primer mix, a second PCR proceeded for roughly 7 to 11 cycles. TCRdb reprocessed the 5' RACE reads with MiXCR, giving one entry per CDR3 protein. The sample lists 1,500,000 or so distinct CDR3 sequences; roughly 59% were seen once. The sample comprised blood. This clonotype was sampled from a man aged 18 to 29 in good health.

The CDR3 loop reads CASSLAVAGGNYPYNEQFF. CDR3 sequence (DNA): TGCGCCAGCAGCTTGGCGGTAGCGGGGGGGAACTACCCTTACAATGAGCAGTTCTTC. This chain uses TRBV5-1 with TRBJ2-1; TRBD2 aligns across 11 bases. Germline CDR1 and CDR2: SGHRS and YFSETQ. This CDR3 is 19 amino acids long. V lost 0 bases and J lost 4; bases outside the gene matches: 12.